This TCR beta chain came from a study of blood T cell repertoires in COVID-19. Study-level background: The United States, Italy and Spain supplied acute and convalescent COVID-19 samples.

This CDR3 is 17 amino acids long. Germline V gene data show CDR1 as SGHRS and CDR2 as YFSETQ. With 4 bases clipped from V and 7 bases from J, the junction kept 9 bases outside the gene matches. Recruits, aged about 18 to 100 years, lived in 24 US areas. The protocol was immunoSEQ multiplex PCR, while the TCRdb copy is restricted to in-frame clones and leaves out a portion. The table shows about 220,000 clones, with roughly nine tenths occurring only once. This rearrangement joins TRBV5-1 to TRBJ2-2, with TRBD2 matching over 14 bases. This TCR derives from a woman aged 18-35 years in a cohort exposed to, infected with or recovered from COVID-19 (not recorded which). The specimen sequenced was PBMCs or T cells enriched from blood (not recorded which). The CDR3 DNA sequence: TGCGCCAGCAGCGAGACTAGCGGGAGGGCCTGGGGCGGGGAGCTGTTTTTT. Translating gives CASSETSGRAWGGELFF.